This TCR beta chain was sequenced during a study of PD-L1 blockade in urothelial cancer. Background on the study: Of some 30 patients, almost 26 were males with bladder-origin urothelial cancer. The authors examined blood 3 weeks (second dose) and 6 weeks after treatment start.

Germline lookup yields CDR1 MDHEN and CDR2 SYDVKM. This CDR3 comprises 16 residues. V was clipped by 5 bases and J by 1 base, with 18 bases between them. The study's findings and limits: Larger 3-week expansion of tumor-associated blood clones was seen in durable-benefit patients.

Time point meaning: peripheral blood 6 weeks after treatment start. Metastatic or locally advanced urothelial carcinoma was present in the patients. Note on this clone: Antigen unknown.

The table came from immunoSEQ multiplex PCR; TCRdb's copy has only in-frame clones and leaves some out. The sample has some 120,000 clones; 85% to 95% are singletons. The clonotype originates from a man in his fifties or sixties with urothelial cancer. This sample comprised PBMCs, obtained around atezolizumab (anti-PD-L1) treatment. This chain uses TRBV28 with TRBJ2-7; TRBD2 is a possible D gene (5 bases). The chain's CDR3 is CASSASGIVTSYEQYF. CDR3 DNA sequence: TGTGCCAGCAGTGCCTCCGGGATTGTCACTTCCTACGAGCAGTACTTC.